The rows below give T cell receptor beta chains drawn from one sample of a study of CD8+CD57+ T cells in acquired aplastic anemia. TCRdb ran MiXCR on the reads and lists one entry per CDR3 protein. Of about 240,000 distinct CDR3 sequences listed, around half are singletons. Sequencing was performed on sorted CD4+, CD8+, or CD8+CD57+ T cells (not recorded which) from PBMCs. These receptors were taken from a human donor with aplastic anemia. The CDR3 runs from the conserved cysteine through the conserved F or W. The order of the fields is clone size, V gene, J gene, D gene, CDR3 protein, CDR3 DNA. D genes are given only for firm matches. Only part of the rows carry a size: once, few, many, or a class if the clone is expanded.

clone size: .; V gene: TRBV25-1; J gene: TRBJ2-1; D gene: .; CDR3 protein: CASSEVPHNEQFF; CDR3 DNA: TGTGCCAGCAGTGAGGTCCCCCACAATGAGCAGTTCTTC
clone size: few; V gene: TRBV7-8; J gene: TRBJ2-7; D gene: .; CDR3 protein: CASSPSPGTLSYEQYF; CDR3 DNA: TGTGCCAGCAGCCCGTCCCCCGGGACACTGTCCTACGAGCAGTACTTC
clone size: many; V gene: TRBV19; J gene: TRBJ2-7; D gene: .; CDR3 protein: CASSIEVSDSPYEQYF; CDR3 DNA: TGTGCCAGTAGTATAGAGGTGTCCGACAGTCCCTACGAGCAGTACTTC
clone size: .; V gene: TRBV7-7; J gene: TRBJ2-2; D gene: TRBD1; CDR3 protein: CASSPDRGSELFF; CDR3 DNA: TGTGCCAGCAGCCCGGACAGGGGTTCGGAGCTGTTTTTT
clone size: many; V gene: TRBV4-2; J gene: TRBJ1-1; D gene: .; CDR3 protein: CASSQSLATEAFF; CDR3 DNA: TGTGCCAGCAGCCAGTCACTGGCGACTGAAGCTTTCTTT
clone size: .; V gene: TRBV10-1; J gene: TRBJ2-5; D gene: .; CDR3 protein: CASSEVPSRGTQYF; CDR3 DNA: TGCGCCAGCAGTGAGGTTCCGAGCCGTGGGACCCAGTACTTC
clone size: few; V gene: TRBV29-1; J gene: TRBJ2-7; D gene: .; CDR3 protein: CSVDRHNEQYF; CDR3 DNA: TGCAGCGTTGACCGACACAACGAGCAGTACTTC
clone size: .; V gene: TRBV7-9; J gene: TRBJ2-7; D gene: .; CDR3 protein: CAWGTTSSVYYEQYF; CDR3 DNA: TGTGCCTGGGGGACCACTTCCAGCGTTTACTACGAGCAGTACTTC
clone size: many; V gene: TRBV19; J gene: TRBJ1-6; D gene: .; CDR3 protein: CASSMDLLTLHF; CDR3 DNA: TGTGCCAGTAGTATGGACCTCCTCACCCTCCACTTT
clone size: .; V gene: TRBV9; J gene: TRBJ1-6; D gene: .; CDR3 protein: CASSVAGGTSPLHF; CDR3 DNA: TGTGCCAGCAGCGTAGCGGGGGGCACTTCACCCCTCCACTTT
clone size: .; V gene: TRBV6-5; J gene: TRBJ1-6; D gene: TRBD1; CDR3 protein: CASSYARGRDSPLHF; CDR3 DNA: TGTGCCAGCAGTTACGCAAGGGGGCGAGATTCACCCCTCCACTTT
clone size: .; V gene: TRBV7-9; J gene: TRBJ2-7; D gene: .; CDR3 protein: CASSFGLGAYEQYF; CDR3 DNA: TGTGCCAGCAGCTTTGGTCTGGGGGCCTACGAGCAGTACTTC
clone size: .; V gene: TRBV5-1; J gene: TRBJ1-2; D gene: .; CDR3 protein: CASSSTGEELAGGYTF; CDR3 DNA: TGCGCCAGCAGCTCCACAGGAGAAGAACTAGCGGGAGGCTACACCTTC
clone size: .; V gene: TRBV7-9; J gene: TRBJ1-4; D gene: TRBD1; CDR3 protein: CASSLAGTGSEKLFF; CDR3 DNA: TGTGCCAGCAGCTTGGCCGGGACAGGGTCAGAAAAACTGTTTTTT
clone size: .; V gene: TRBV7-3; J gene: TRBJ2-7; D gene: .; CDR3 protein: CASSLDSYYEQYF; CDR3 DNA: TGTGCCAGCAGCCTGGACAGCTATTACGAGCAGTACTTC
clone size: once; V gene: TRBV7-2; J gene: TRBJ2-3; D gene: TRBD1; CDR3 protein: CASRLQGAMTDTQYF; CDR3 DNA: TGTGCCAGCAGATTACAGGGGGCAATGACAGATACGCAGTATTTT
clone size: .; V gene: TRBV29-1; J gene: TRBJ2-7; D gene: TRBD1; CDR3 protein: CSVGDREDHEQYF; CDR3 DNA: TGCAGCGTGGGGGACAGGGAGGACCACGAGCAGTACTTC
clone size: many; V gene: TRBV9; J gene: TRBJ1-3; D gene: TRBD1; CDR3 protein: CASSTGTGVGNTIYF; CDR3 DNA: TGTGCCAGCAGCACGGGGACAGGGGTTGGAAACACCATATATTTT
clone size: once; V gene: TRBV27; J gene: TRBJ2-7; D gene: .; CDR3 protein: CASSLFRGSEQYF; CDR3 DNA: TGTGCCAGCAGTTTATTCCGTGGATCCGAGCAGTACTTC
clone size: many; V gene: TRBV19; J gene: TRBJ2-7; D gene: .; CDR3 protein: CASSINFWGTSYEQYF; CDR3 DNA: TGTGCCAGTAGTATAAATTTCTGGGGGACCTCCTACGAGCAGTACTTC
clone size: .; V gene: TRBV19; J gene: TRBJ2-3; D gene: TRBD1; CDR3 protein: CASSRGTGASDTQYF; CDR3 DNA: TGTGCCAGTAGTAGGGGGACAGGGGCATCGGATACGCAGTATTTT
clone size: many; V gene: TRBV2; J gene: TRBJ2-3; D gene: TRBD2; CDR3 protein: CASSVGTSDTDTQYF; CDR3 DNA: TGTGCCAGCAGTGTCGGGACTAGCGACACAGATACGCAGTATTTT
clone size: .; V gene: TRBV7-9; J gene: TRBJ2-2; D gene: .; CDR3 protein: CASSPGTGTGELFF; CDR3 DNA: TGTGCCAGCAGCCCAGGGACGGGCACCGGGGAGCTGTTTTTT
clone size: .; V gene: TRBV7-2; J gene: TRBJ2-1; D gene: .; CDR3 protein: CASNEGLVNEQFF; CDR3 DNA: TGTGCCAGCAATGAGGGGCTGGTAAATGAGCAGTTCTTC
clone size: few; V gene: TRBV20-1; J gene: TRBJ2-3; D gene: .; CDR3 protein: CSASGSTDTQYF; CDR3 DNA: TGCAGTGCTAGCGGGAGCACAGATACGCAGTATTTT
clone size: many; V gene: TRBV4-1; J gene: TRBJ1-1; D gene: .; CDR3 protein: CASSPRQENTEAFF; CDR3 DNA: TGCGCCAGCAGCCCGCGACAGGAGAACACTGAAGCTTTCTTT
clone size: few; V gene: TRBV6-6; J gene: TRBJ2-3; D gene: TRBD1; CDR3 protein: CASSSWDRAITDTQYF; CDR3 DNA: TGTGCCAGCAGTTCTTGGGACAGGGCGATCACAGATACGCAGTATTTT
clone size: .; V gene: TRBV5-4; J gene: TRBJ2-1; D gene: TRBD1; CDR3 protein: CASSLGGTGLPYNEQFF; CDR3 DNA: TGTGCCAGCAGCTTGGGTGGGACAGGGTTACCCTACAATGAGCAGTTCTTC
clone size: .; V gene: TRBV19; J gene: TRBJ1-1; D gene: .; CDR3 protein: CASRQGSTEAFF; CDR3 DNA: TGTGCCAGTAGACAGGGCTCCACTGAAGCTTTCTTT
clone size: .; V gene: TRBV6-5; J gene: TRBJ2-7; D gene: .; CDR3 protein: CASSGSESYEQYF; CDR3 DNA: TGTGCCAGCAGTGGATCTGAATCCTACGAGCAGTACTTC
clone size: .; V gene: TRBV28; J gene: TRBJ1-2; D gene: TRBD1; CDR3 protein: CASAGQGLFGYTF; CDR3 DNA: TGTGCCAGTGCGGGACAGGGGTTGTTTGGCTACACCTTC
clone size: .; V gene: TRBV7-8; J gene: TRBJ2-7; D gene: .; CDR3 protein: CASSHLTRNYEQYF; CDR3 DNA: TGTGCCAGCAGCCACCTCACAAGGAACTACGAGCAGTACTTC
clone size: many; V gene: TRBV4-2; J gene: TRBJ2-2; D gene: .; CDR3 protein: CASSQDSPARDTGELFF; CDR3 DNA: TGTGCCAGCAGCCAAGATAGCCCAGCGCGAGACACCGGGGAGCTGTTTTTT
clone size: .; V gene: TRBV24-1; J gene: TRBJ2-7; D gene: .; CDR3 protein: CATSGLVAGPSYEQYF; CDR3 DNA: TGTGCCACCAGTGGTTTGGTTGCAGGGCCGAGCTACGAGCAGTACTTC
clone size: .; V gene: TRBV6-1; J gene: TRBJ1-2; D gene: .; CDR3 protein: CASSEASGGSYGYTF; CDR3 DNA: TGTGCCAGCAGTGAAGCGTCGGGAGGGAGCTATGGCTACACCTTC
clone size: .; V gene: TRBV27; J gene: TRBJ1-5; D gene: .; CDR3 protein: CASSLWGGSDQPQHF; CDR3 DNA: TGTGCCAGCAGTTTATGGGGAGGGTCAGACCAGCCCCAGCATTTT
clone size: few; V gene: TRBV12-3/TRBV12-4; J gene: TRBJ1-1; D gene: .; CDR3 protein: CASSLSRTEAFF; CDR3 DNA: TGTGCCAGCAGTTTATCTAGGACTGAAGCTTTCTTT
clone size: .; V gene: TRBV9; J gene: TRBJ2-5; D gene: .; CDR3 protein: CASSGRDNQETQYF; CDR3 DNA: TGTGCCAGCAGCGGGCGGGACAACCAAGAGACCCAGTACTTC
clone size: few; V gene: TRBV27; J gene: TRBJ2-3; D gene: TRBD1; CDR3 protein: CASSPSGTGHPDTQYF; CDR3 DNA: TGTGCCAGCAGTCCATCAGGGACAGGGCACCCAGATACGCAGTATTTT
clone size: few; V gene: TRBV15; J gene: TRBJ2-5; D gene: .; CDR3 protein: CATSRGLVQETQYF; CDR3 DNA: TGTGCCACCAGCAGAGGACTCGTCCAAGAGACCCAGTACTTC
clone size: many; V gene: TRBV6-5; J gene: TRBJ1-1; D gene: .; CDR3 protein: CASSYSGGTEAFF; CDR3 DNA: TGTGCCAGCAGTTACTCTGGCGGGACTGAAGCTTTCTTT
clone size: many; V gene: TRBV13; J gene: TRBJ1-1; D gene: .; CDR3 protein: CASSYLNTEAFF; CDR3 DNA: TGTGCCAGCAGCTACCTTAACACTGAAGCTTTCTTT
clone size: .; V gene: TRBV25-1; J gene: TRBJ1-2; D gene: .; CDR3 protein: CASSDSTEGGYTF; CDR3 DNA: TGTGCCAGCAGTGACTCGACAGAGGGTGGCTACACCTTC
clone size: .; V gene: TRBV24-1; J gene: TRBJ2-1; D gene: .; CDR3 protein: CATSDAGTPDNEQFF; CDR3 DNA: TGTGCCACCAGTGATGCCGGGACGCCCGACAATGAGCAGTTCTTC
clone size: few; V gene: TRBV4-1; J gene: TRBJ2-1; D gene: .; CDR3 protein: CASSQERRDFLSYNEQFF; CDR3 DNA: TGCGCCAGCAGCCAAGAACGGAGGGATTTTCTGTCCTACAATGAGCAGTTCTTC
clone size: few; V gene: TRBV28; J gene: TRBJ1-5; D gene: TRBD1; CDR3 protein: CASSAHEGQGFQPQHF; CDR3 DNA: TGTGCCAGCAGTGCTCATGAGGGACAGGGATTTCAGCCCCAGCATTTT
clone size: many; V gene: TRBV13; J gene: TRBJ2-7; D gene: TRBD1; CDR3 protein: CASSPPTGRYEQYF; CDR3 DNA: TGTGCCAGCAGTCCCCCGACAGGGCGCTACGAGCAGTACTTC
clone size: few; V gene: TRBV20-1; J gene: TRBJ2-1; D gene: TRBD2; CDR3 protein: CSAREVWGLAGEKQPRAYNEQFF; CDR3 DNA: TGCAGTGCTAGGGAAGTTTGGGGACTAGCGGGAGAGAAGCAGCCTAGGGCCTACAATGAGCAGTTCTTC
clone size: .; V gene: TRBV6-1; J gene: TRBJ2-3; D gene: .; CDR3 protein: CASSVAMNTDTQYF; CDR3 DNA: TGTGCCAGCAGTGTAGCAATGAACACAGATACGCAGTATTTT
clone size: many; V gene: TRBV11-2; J gene: TRBJ2-7; D gene: .; CDR3 protein: CASSLGLKGYEQYF; CDR3 DNA: TGTGCCAGCAGCTTAGGACTTAAAGGCTACGAGCAGTACTTC
clone size: few; V gene: TRBV10-2; J gene: TRBJ2-7; D gene: TRBD2; CDR3 protein: CASSMASGGPYEQYF; CDR3 DNA: TGCGCCAGCAGTATGGCTAGCGGGGGGCCCTACGAGCAGTACTTC
clone size: .; V gene: TRBV20-1; J gene: TRBJ2-3; D gene: TRBD2; CDR3 protein: CSAAVAGGFTDTQYF; CDR3 DNA: TGCAGTGCTGCCGTAGCGGGGGGTTTCACAGATACGCAGTATTTT
clone size: many; V gene: TRBV11-3; J gene: TRBJ2-7; D gene: TRBD2; CDR3 protein: CASSERGAMYEQYF; CDR3 DNA: TGTGCCAGCAGTGAGCGGGGGGCCATGTACGAGCAGTACTTC
clone size: .; V gene: TRBV27; J gene: TRBJ2-2; D gene: TRBD1; CDR3 protein: CASSFSPGQGGRELFF; CDR3 DNA: TGTGCCAGCAGTTTCTCACCAGGACAGGGGGGCCGGGAGCTGTTTTTT
clone size: .; V gene: TRBV2; J gene: TRBJ2-6; D gene: .; CDR3 protein: CASLMFAITSGANVLTF; CDR3 DNA: TGTGCCAGCCTGATGTTTGCCATAACTTCTGGGGCCAACGTCCTGACTTTC
clone size: .; V gene: TRBV7-3; J gene: TRBJ2-1; D gene: .; CDR3 protein: CASSLTSRNEQFF; CDR3 DNA: TGTGCCAGCAGCTTAACCTCGCGCAATGAGCAGTTCTTC
clone size: .; V gene: TRBV14; J gene: TRBJ1-1; D gene: .; CDR3 protein: CASSHSPRSTEAFF; CDR3 DNA: TGTGCCAGCAGCCACTCTCCACGGAGCACTGAAGCTTTCTTT
clone size: few; V gene: TRBV19; J gene: TRBJ1-3; D gene: TRBD1; CDR3 protein: CASRGQGLYSGNTIYF; CDR3 DNA: TGTGCCAGTAGAGGACAGGGACTATACTCTGGAAACACCATATATTTT
clone size: .; V gene: TRBV11-3; J gene: TRBJ2-2; D gene: TRBD2; CDR3 protein: CASSYRGGRAGAGELFF; CDR3 DNA: TGTGCCAGCAGCTACCGGGGGGGGAGAGCGGGCGCCGGGGAGCTGTTTTTT